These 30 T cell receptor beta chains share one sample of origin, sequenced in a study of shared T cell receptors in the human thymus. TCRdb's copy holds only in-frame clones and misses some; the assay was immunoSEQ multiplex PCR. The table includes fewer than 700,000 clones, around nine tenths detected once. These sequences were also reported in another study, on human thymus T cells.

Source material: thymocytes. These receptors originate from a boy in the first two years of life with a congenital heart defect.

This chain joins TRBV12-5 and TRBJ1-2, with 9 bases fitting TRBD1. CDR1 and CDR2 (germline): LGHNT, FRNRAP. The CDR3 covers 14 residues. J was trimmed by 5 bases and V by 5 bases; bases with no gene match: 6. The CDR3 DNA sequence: TGTGCTAGTGGTCCTGGGACAGGGCCTTATGGCTACACCTTC. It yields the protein CASGPGTGPYGYTF.

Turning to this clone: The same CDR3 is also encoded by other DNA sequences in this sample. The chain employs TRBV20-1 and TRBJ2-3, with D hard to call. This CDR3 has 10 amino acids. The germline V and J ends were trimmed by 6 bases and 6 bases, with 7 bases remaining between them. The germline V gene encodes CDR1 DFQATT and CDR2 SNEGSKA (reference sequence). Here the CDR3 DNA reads TGCAGTGCCCGAGCGGATACGCAGTATTTT. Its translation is CSARADTQYF.

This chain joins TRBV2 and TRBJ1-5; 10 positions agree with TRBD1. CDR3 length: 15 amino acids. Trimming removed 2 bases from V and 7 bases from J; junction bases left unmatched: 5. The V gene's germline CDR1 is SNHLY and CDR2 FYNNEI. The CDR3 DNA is TGTGCCAGCAGTGAAATAGGGACAGGGGTCCAGCCCCAGCATTTT. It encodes CASSEIGTGVQPQHF.

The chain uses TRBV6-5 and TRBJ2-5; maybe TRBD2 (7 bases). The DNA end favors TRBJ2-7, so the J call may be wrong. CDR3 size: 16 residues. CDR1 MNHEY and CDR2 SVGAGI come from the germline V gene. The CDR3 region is CASSYGRATGIYEQYF. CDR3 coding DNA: TGTGCCAGCAGTTATGGGAGGGCAACAGGGATCTACGAGCAGTACTTC.

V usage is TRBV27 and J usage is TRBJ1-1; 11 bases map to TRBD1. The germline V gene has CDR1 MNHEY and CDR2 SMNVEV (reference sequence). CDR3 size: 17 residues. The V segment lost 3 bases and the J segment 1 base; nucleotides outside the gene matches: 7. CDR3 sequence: CASSFLRDRGENTEAFF. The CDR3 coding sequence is TGTGCCAGCAGTTTTCTCCGGGACAGGGGGGAGAACACTGAAGCTTTCTTT.

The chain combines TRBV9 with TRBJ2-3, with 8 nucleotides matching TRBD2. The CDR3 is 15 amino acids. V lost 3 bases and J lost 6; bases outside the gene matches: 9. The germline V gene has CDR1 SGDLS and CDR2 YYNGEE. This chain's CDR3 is CASSAVAGKGDTQYF. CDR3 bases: TGTGCCAGCAGCGCCGTAGCGGGGAAGGGTGATACGCAGTATTTT.

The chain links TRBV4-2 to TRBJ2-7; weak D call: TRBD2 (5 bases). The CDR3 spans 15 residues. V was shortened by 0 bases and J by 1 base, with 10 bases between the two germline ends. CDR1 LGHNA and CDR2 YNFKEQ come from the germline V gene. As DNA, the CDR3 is TGTGCCAGCAGCCAAGAGAGCGGAGGTTCCTACGAGCAGTACTTC. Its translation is CASSQESGGSYEQYF.

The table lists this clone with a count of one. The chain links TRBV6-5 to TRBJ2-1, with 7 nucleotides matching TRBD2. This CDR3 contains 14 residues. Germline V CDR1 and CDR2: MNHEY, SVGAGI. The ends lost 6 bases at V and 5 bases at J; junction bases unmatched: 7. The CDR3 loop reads CASSRGTNDNEQFF. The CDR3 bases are TGTGCCAGCAGCCGCGGGACTAACGACAATGAGCAGTTCTTC.

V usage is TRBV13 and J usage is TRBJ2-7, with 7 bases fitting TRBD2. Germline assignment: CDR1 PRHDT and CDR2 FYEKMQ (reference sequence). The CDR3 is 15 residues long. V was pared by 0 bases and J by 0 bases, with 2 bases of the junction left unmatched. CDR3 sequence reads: CASSLGGGSSYEQYF. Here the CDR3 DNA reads TGTGCCAGCAGCTTAGGGGGCGGGAGCTCCTACGAGCAGTACTTC.

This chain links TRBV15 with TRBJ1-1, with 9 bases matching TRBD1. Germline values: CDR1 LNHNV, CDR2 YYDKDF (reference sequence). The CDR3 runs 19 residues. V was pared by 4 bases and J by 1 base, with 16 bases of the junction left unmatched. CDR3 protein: CATSNNKYNPGQGNTEAFF. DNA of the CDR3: TGTGCCACCAGCAACAACAAATACAATCCGGGACAGGGGAACACTGAAGCTTTCTTT.

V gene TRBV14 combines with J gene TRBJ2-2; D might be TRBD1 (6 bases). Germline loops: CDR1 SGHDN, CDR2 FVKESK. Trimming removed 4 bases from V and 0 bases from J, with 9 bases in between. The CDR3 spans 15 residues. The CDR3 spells CASSPTGPNTGELFF. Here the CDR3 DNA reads TGTGCCAGCAGCCCAACAGGGCCGAACACCGGGGAGCTGTTTTTT. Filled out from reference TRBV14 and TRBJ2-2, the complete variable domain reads EAGVTQFPSHSVIEKGQTVTLRCDPISGHDNLYWYRRVMGKEIKFLLHFVKESKQDESGMPNNRFLAERTGGTYSTLKVQPAELEDSGVYFCASSPTGPNTGELFFGEGSRLTVL.

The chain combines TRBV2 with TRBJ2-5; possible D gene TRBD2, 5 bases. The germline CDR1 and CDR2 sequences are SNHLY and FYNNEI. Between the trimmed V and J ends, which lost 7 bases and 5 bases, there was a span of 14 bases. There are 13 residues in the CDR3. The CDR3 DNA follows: TGTGCCAGCACCTCCACTAGTTCTGAGACCCAGTACTTC. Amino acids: CASTSTSSETQYF.

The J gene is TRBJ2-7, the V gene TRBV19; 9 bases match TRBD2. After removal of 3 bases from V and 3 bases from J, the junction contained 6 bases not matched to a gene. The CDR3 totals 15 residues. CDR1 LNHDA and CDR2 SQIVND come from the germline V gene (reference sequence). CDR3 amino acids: CASSIREREVYEQYF. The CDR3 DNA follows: TGTGCCAGTAGTATTCGGGAGCGGGAGGTCTACGAGCAGTACTTC.

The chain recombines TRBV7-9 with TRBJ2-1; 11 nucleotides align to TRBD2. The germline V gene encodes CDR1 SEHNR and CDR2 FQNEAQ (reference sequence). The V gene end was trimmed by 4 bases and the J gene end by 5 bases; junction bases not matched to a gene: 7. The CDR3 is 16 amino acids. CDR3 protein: CASSSPGLAAHNEQFF. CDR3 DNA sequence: TGTGCCAGCAGCTCGCCGGGACTAGCGGCCCACAATGAGCAGTTCTTC.

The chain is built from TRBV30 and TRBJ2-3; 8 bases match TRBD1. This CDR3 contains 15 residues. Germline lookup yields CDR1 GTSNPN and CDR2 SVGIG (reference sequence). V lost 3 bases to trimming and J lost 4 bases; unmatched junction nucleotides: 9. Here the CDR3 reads CAWREFRGHADTQYF. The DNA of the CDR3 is TGTGCCTGGAGGGAATTCAGGGGGCACGCAGATACGCAGTATTTT.

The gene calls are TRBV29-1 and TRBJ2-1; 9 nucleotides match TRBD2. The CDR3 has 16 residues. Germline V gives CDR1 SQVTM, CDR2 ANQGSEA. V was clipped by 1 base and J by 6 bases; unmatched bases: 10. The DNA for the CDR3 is TGCAGCGTTGAAGGAGTGGTAGCGGGAGCCCTCAATGAGCAGTTCTTC. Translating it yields CSVEGVVAGALNEQFF.

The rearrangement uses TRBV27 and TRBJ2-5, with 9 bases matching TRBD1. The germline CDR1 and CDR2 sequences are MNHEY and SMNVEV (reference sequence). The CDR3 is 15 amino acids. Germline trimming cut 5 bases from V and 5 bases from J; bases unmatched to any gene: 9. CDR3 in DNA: TGTGCCAGCAGTCCTGACAGGGGGAGGATGGAGACCCAGTACTTC. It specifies CASSPDRGRMETQYF.

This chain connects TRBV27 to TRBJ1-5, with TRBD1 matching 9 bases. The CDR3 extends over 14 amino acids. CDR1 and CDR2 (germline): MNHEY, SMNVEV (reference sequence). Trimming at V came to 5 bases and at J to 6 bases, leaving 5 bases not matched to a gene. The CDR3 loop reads CASSPRDRAQPQHF. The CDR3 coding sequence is TGTGCCAGCAGTCCTCGGGACAGGGCTCAGCCCCAGCATTTT.

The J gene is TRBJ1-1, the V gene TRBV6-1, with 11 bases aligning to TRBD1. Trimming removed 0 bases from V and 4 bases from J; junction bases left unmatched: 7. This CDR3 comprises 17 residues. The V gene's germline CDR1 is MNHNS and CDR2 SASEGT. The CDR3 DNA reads TGTGCCAGCAGTGAAGCGCTTCGTGGGACAGGGGGCACTGAAGCTTTCTTT. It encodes CASSEALRGTGGTEAFF.

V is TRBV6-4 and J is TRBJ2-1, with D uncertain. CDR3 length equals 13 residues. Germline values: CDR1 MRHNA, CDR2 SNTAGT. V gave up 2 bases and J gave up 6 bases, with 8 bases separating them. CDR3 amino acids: CASSDRPGNEQFF. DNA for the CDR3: TGTGCCAGCAGTGACCGCCCCGGCAATGAGCAGTTCTTC.

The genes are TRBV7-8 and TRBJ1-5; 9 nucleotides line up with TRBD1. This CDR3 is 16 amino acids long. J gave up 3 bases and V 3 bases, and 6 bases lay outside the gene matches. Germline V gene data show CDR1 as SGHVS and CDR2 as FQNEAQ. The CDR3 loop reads CASSFGQGPPNQPQHF. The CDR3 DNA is TGTGCCAGCAGCTTTGGACAGGGGCCTCCCAATCAGCCCCAGCATTTT.

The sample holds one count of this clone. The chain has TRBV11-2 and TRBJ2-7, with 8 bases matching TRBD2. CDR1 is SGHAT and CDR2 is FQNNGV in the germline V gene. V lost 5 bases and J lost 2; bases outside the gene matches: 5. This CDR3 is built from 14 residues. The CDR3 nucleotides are TGTGCCAGCAGCGAACGGCGGGAGGCCTACGAGCAGTACTTC. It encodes CASSERREAYEQYF. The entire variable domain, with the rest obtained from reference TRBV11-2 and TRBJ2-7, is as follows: EAGVAQSPRYKIIEKRQSVAFWCNPISGHATLYWYQQILGQGPKLLIQFQNNGVVDDSQLPKDRFSAERLKGVDSTLKIQPAKLEDSAVYLCASSERREAYEQYFGPGTRLTVT.

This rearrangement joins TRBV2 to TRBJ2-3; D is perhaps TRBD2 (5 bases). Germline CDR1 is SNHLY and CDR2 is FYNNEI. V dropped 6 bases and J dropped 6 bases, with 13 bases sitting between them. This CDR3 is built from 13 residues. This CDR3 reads CASSGEDWDTQYF. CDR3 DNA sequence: TGTGCCAGCAGCGGAGAGGACTGGGATACGCAGTATTTT.

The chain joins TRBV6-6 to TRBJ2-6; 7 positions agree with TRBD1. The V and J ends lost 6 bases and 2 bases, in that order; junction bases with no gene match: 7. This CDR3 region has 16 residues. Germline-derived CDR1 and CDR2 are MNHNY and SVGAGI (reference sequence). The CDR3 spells CASSPRQGAGANVLTF. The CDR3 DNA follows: TGTGCCAGCAGCCCCCGGCAGGGGGCTGGGGCCAACGTCCTGACTTTC.

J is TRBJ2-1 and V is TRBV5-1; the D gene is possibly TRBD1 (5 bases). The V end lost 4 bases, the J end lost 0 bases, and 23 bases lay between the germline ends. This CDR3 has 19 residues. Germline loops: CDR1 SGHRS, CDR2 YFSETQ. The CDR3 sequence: CASSLHRRRSYPSYNEQFF. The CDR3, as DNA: TGCGCCAGCAGCCTACACAGGCGCCGAAGTTATCCCTCCTACAATGAGCAGTTCTTC.

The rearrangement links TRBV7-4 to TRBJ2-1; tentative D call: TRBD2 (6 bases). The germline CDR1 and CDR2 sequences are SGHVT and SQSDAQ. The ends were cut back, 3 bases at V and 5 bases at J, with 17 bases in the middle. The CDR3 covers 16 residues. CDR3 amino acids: CASSLVLRGTNNEQFF. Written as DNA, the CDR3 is TGTGCCAGCAGCTTGGTTCTACGGGGGACCAACAATGAGCAGTTCTTC.

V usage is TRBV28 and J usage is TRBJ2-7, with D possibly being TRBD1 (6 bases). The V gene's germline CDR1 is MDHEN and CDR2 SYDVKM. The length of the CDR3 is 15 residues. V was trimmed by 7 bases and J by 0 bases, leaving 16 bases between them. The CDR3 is CASTSPGQDSYEQYF. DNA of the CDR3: TGTGCCAGCACTTCTCCGGGACAAGACTCCTACGAGCAGTACTTC. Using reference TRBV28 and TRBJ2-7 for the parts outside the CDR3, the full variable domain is DVKVTQSSRYLVKRTGEKVFLECVQDMDHENMFWYRQDPGLGLRLIYFSYDVKMKEKGDIPEGYSVSREKKERFSLILESASTNQTSMYLCASTSPGQDSYEQYFGPGTRLTVT.

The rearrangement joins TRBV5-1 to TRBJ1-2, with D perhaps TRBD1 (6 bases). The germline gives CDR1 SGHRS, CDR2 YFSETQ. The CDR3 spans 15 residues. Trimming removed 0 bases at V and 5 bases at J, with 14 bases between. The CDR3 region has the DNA TGCGCCAGCAGCTTGGGTGGACAGATTATGTATGGCTACACCTTC. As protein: CASSLGGQIMYGYTF.

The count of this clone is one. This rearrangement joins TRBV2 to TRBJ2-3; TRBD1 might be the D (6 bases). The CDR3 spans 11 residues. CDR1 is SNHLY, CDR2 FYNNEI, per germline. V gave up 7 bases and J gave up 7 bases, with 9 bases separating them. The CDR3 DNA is TGTGCCAGCACCGGACAGTATACGCAGTATTTT. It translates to CASTGQYTQYF.

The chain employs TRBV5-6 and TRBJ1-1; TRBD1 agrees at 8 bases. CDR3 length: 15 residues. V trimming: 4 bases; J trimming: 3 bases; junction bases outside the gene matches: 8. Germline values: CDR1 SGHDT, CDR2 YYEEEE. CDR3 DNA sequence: TGTGCCAGCAGCAGGACGGACAGGGCTGACACTGAAGCTTTCTTT. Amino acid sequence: CASSRTDRADTEAFF.